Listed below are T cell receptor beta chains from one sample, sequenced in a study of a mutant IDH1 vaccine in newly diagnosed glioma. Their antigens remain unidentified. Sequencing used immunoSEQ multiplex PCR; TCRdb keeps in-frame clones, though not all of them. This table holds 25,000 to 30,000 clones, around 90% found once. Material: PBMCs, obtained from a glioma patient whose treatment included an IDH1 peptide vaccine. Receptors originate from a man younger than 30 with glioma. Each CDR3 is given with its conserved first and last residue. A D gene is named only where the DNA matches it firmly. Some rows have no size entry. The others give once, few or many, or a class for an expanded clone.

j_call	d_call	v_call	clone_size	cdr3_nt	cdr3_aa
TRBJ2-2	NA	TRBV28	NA	TGTGCCAGCAGTCCCCCTAGCTACACCGGGGAGCTGTTTTTT	CASSPPSYTGELFF
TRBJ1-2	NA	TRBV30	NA	TGTGCCGGGGGGGCCGGGGGCTATGGCTACACCTTC	CAGGAGGYGYTF
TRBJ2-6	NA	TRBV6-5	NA	TGTGCCAGCAGCATCAGCCACTCTGGGGCCAACGTCCTGACTTTC	CASSISHSGANVLTF
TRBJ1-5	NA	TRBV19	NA	TGTGCCAGTAGTATCCGGGACAAGAAAAGCAATCAGCCCCAGCATTTT	CASSIRDKKSNQPQHF
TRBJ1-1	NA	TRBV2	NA	TGTGCCAGCATCTCTCAACAGGGCGCTGAAGCTTTCTTT	CASISQQGAEAFF
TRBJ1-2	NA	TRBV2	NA	TGTGCCAGCAGTCTGGGCCAAATGGGTTATGGCTACACCTTC	CASSLGQMGYGYTF
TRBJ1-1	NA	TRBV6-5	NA	TGTGCCAGCAGTTACTCGGGGGAGGGCACTGAAGCTTTCTTT	CASSYSGEGTEAFF
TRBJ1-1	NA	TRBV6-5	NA	TGTGCCAGCAGTTACGAACCTCAGGGGACTGAAGCTTTCTTT	CASSYEPQGTEAFF
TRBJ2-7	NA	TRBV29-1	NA	TGCAGCGTTGTGTCAGGAAGAGGGGAGCAGTACTTC	CSVVSGRGEQYF
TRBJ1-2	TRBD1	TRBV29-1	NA	TGCAGCGTTGAAGATCCCGGGACAGGGTCCCACAACTATGGCTACACCTTC	CSVEDPGTGSHNYGYTF
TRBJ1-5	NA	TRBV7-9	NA	TGTGCCAGCAGCAGCATGTATAGCAATCAGCCCCAGCATTTT	CASSSMYSNQPQHF
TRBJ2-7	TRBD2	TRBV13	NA	TGTGCCAGCAGCGTGGGGACTAGAGGTTACGAGCAGTACTTC	CASSVGTRGYEQYF
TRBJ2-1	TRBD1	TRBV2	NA	TGTGCCGGCCGGGACAGGGGCCCGGGGGAGCAGTTCTTC	CAGRDRGPGEQFF
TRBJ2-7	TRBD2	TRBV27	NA	TGTGCCAGTCGACTAGCGGGATCCTACGAGCAGTACTTC	CASRLAGSYEQYF
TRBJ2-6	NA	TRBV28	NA	TGTGCCAGCAGTAGGGAGGGGGCTGGGGCCAACGTCCTGACTTTC	CASSREGAGANVLTF
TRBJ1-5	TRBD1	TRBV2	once	TGTGCCAGCAGGGACAGGGGAGGCGGCAATCAGCCCCAGCATTTT	CASRDRGGGNQPQHF
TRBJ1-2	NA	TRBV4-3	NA	TGCGCCAGCAGCCAGGGCAGAGGGGGCTACACCTTC	CASSQGRGGYTF
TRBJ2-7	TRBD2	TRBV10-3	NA	TGTGCCATCAGTGAAAAAGGACTAGCGGGAATCGAGCAGTACTTC	CAISEKGLAGIEQYF
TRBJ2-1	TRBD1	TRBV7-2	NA	TGTGCCAGCAGCTTAGCGCCGGCAGGGGGTAAGGTCTTC	CASSLAPAGGKVF
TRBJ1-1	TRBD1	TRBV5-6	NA	TGTGCCAGCAGCTCCGGGACAGCGAACACTGAAGCTTTCTTT	CASSSGTANTEAFF
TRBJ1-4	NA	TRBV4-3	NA	TGCGCCAGCAGCCAAGATTCCCAGAATGAAAAACTGTTTTTT	CASSQDSQNEKLFF
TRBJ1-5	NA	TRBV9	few	TGTGCCAGCAGCGTAGAGGGAAGTAGCAATCAGCCCCAGCATTTT	CASSVEGSSNQPQHF
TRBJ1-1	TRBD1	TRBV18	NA	TGTGCCAGCTCACCCGGGACAGGGGCCCCGAACACTGAAGCTTTCTTT	CASSPGTGAPNTEAFF
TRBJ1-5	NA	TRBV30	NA	TGTGCCTGGAGTAGAGGCAGCAATCAGCCCCAGCATTTT	CAWSRGSNQPQHF
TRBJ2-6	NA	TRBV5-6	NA	TGTGCCAGCAGCTTTATCGTTACAGGGGCCAACGTCCTGACTTTC	CASSFIVTGANVLTF
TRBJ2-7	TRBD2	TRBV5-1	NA	TGCGCCTCAGCTTTCTCCCTAGCGGGGGGCGAGCAGTACTTC	CASAFSLAGGEQYF
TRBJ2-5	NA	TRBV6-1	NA	TGTGCCAGCAGTGAATGGGGGTCCCGAGGGACCCAGTACTTC	CASSEWGSRGTQYF
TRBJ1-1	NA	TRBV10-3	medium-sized	TGTGCCATCAGTGGTCAGGGGCGCTTGAGGGGAACTGAAGCTTTCTTT	CAISGQGRLRGTEAFF
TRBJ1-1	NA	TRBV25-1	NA	TGTGCCAGCAGCACGGGGGATGCGCCTGAAGCTTTCTTT	CASSTGDAPEAFF
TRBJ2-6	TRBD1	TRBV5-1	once	TGCGCCAGCAGCCGGGACAGCGGCGCTGGGGCCAACGTCCTGACTTTC	CASSRDSGAGANVLTF
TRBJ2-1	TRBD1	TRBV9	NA	TGTGCCAGCAGCGAGACAGGGTCCGGCGGTGAGCAGTTCTTC	CASSETGSGGEQFF
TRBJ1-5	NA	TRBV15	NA	TGTGCCACCAGCAGAGATTGGGCCCTCAGGGGCGGCGAGCAGCCCCAGCATTTT	CATSRDWALRGGEQPQHF
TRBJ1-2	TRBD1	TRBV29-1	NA	TGCAGCGCTGTCCAGGGGGCAGGCTTCCAGGGCGGCTACACCTTC	CSAVQGAGFQGGYTF
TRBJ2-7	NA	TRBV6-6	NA	TGTGCCAGCAGTTACACGGCGTCCTGGGACTACGAGCAGTACTTC	CASSYTASWDYEQYF
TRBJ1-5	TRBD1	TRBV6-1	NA	TGTGCCAGCAGCAGACAGGGGAATCAGCCCCAGCATTTT	CASSRQGNQPQHF
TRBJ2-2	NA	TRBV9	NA	TGTGCCAGCAGCGTAGAAAGGGCCGGAATTAACACCGGGGAGCTGTTTTTT	CASSVERAGINTGELFF
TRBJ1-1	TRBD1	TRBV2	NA	TGTGCCAGCAGTCGACAGGGAGGCACTGAAGCTTTCTTT	CASSRQGGTEAFF
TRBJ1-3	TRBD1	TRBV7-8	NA	TGTGCCAGCAGCCCCGACCGACAGGGCCCGGGAAACACCATATATTTT	CASSPDRQGPGNTIYF
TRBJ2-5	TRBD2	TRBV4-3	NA	TGCGCCAGCAGCCGTGGGACTAGCGGGAGAAGTGAGACCCAGTACTTC	CASSRGTSGRSETQYF
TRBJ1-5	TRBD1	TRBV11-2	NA	TGTGCCAGCAGCCTAGGGGGACAGTGGAAGAATCAGCCCCAGCATTTT	CASSLGGQWKNQPQHF
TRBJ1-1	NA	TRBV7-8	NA	TGTGCCAGCAGCTTACCCGGACACACTGAAGCTTTCTTT	CASSLPGHTEAFF